Each of the 15 T cell receptor beta chains below was sequenced from the same sample in a study of blood T cells in healthy people across ages. With a J-beta primer mix and a sample-barcoded 5' primer, a second PCR ran about 7 to 11 cycles. One entry per CDR3 protein, called by TCRdb with MiXCR from the 5' RACE reads. The data contain about 1.6 million distinct CDR3 sequences, approximately 32% of them singletons. Sample: blood. The receptors shown here come from a woman aged 30 to 39 in good health.

This chain's CDR3 is CASSPHGQETQYF. The CDR3 nucleotides are TGCGCCAGCAGCCCCCATGGCCAAGAGACCCAGTACTTC. The gene calls are TRBV5-1 and TRBJ2-5; D not resolved. The CDR3 loop spans 13 amino acids. Trimming left V 4 bases short and J 1 base short, with 8 bases between. Germline V gene sequence: CDR1 SGHRS, CDR2 YFSETQ.

The gene calls are TRBV18 and TRBJ1-5; the D gene is possibly TRBD1 (6 bases). Trimming shortened V by 0 bases and J by 6 bases, and 15 bases separated the two germline ends. The CDR3 sequence is 16 residues long. Per the germline V gene, CDR1 is KGHSH and CDR2 is LQKENI. CDR3: CASSPPNLDRSQPQHF. The CDR3 DNA reads TGTGCCAGCTCACCACCTAACTTAGACAGGAGTCAGCCCCAGCATTTT.

This clonotype was seen a few times. The chain uses TRBV7-9 and TRBJ2-1; D possibly corresponds to TRBD1 (5 bases). The CDR3 loop spans 14 amino acids. Germline V gives CDR1 SEHNR, CDR2 FQNEAQ (reference sequence). Trimming pared 5 bases from V and 7 bases from J, leaving 15 bases between. The CDR3 loop reads CASSRNQGTNEQFF. In DNA, the CDR3 is TGTGCCAGCAGCCGAAATCAGGGTACGAATGAGCAGTTCTTC.

This clonotype was observed many times. The chain carries TRBV10-3 and TRBJ2-7; the D is unclear. Germline assignment: CDR1 ENHRY and CDR2 SYGVKD. Trimming removed 4 bases at V and 2 bases at J, with 27 bases between. CDR3 length: 19 amino acids. CDR3 coding DNA: TGTGCCATCAGTGGGAGTTCGTCTAAAGGCCGCAGTCTTACCTACGAGCAGTACTTC. Translating it yields CAISGSSSKGRSLTYEQYF.

Turning to this clonotype: A much larger clone is a single base away; this may be a read error. This rearrangement joins TRBV3-1 to TRBJ2-1; no clear D. The J call may be in error: the DNA end matches TRBJ2-7 better. CDR3 size: 19 residues. CDR1 and CDR2 (germline): LGHDT, YNNKEL (reference sequence). CDR3 DNA sequence: TGTGCCAGCAGCCAAGATCCCCGGGTGTACCCGCTCTCCTACAATGAGCAGTACTTC. Translated: CASSQDPRVYPLSYNEQYF.

This chain's CDR3 is CAGTGGLSSYNEQFF. Here the CDR3 DNA reads TGTGCCGGCACTGGGGGGTTAAGCTCCTACAATGAGCAGTTCTTC. The J gene is TRBJ2-1, the V gene TRBV12-3 or TRBV12-4; tentative D call: TRBD2 (6 bases). Trimming took 11 bases from V and 0 from J, leaving 17 bases between them. This CDR3 region has 15 residues.

The chain couples TRBV11-2 to TRBJ2-5, with D hard to call. Per germline, CDR1 SGHAT and CDR2 FQNNGV. Trimming stripped 0 bases from V and 5 bases from J, with 13 bases between. The CDR3 has 15 residues. The CDR3 sequence is CASSLDSRPKETQYF. CDR3 nucleotide sequence: TGTGCCAGCAGCTTAGATTCCAGGCCAAAGGAGACCCAGTACTTC.

This clonotype was counted between two and nine times. The rearrangement links TRBV28 to TRBJ1-2, with D maybe TRBD1 (5 bases). Germline loops: CDR1 MDHEN, CDR2 SYDVKM. Trimming removed 3 bases from V and 8 bases from J, with 10 bases in between. The CDR3 consists of 12 residues. CDR3 residues: CASSFVREGYTF. The CDR3 nucleotides are TGTGCCAGCAGTTTCGTCAGGGAAGGCTACACCTTC.

The J gene is TRBJ2-7, the V gene TRBV20-1; 11 bases match TRBD2. The last part of the DNA fits TRBJ2-4 better; the J call may be wrong. The CDR3 covers 16 residues. Germline values: CDR1 DFQATT, CDR2 SNEGSKA (reference sequence). The CDR3 protein is CSAEPGLAELGNIQYF. The CDR3 region has the DNA TGCAGTGCTGAACCGGGACTAGCGGAGTTGGGAAACATTCAGTACTTC.

This clonotype was seen a few times. This chain links TRBV6-5 with TRBJ2-2, with D hard to call. This CDR3 has 13 amino acids. The V gene's germline CDR1 is MNHEY and CDR2 SVGAGI. V was clipped by 4 bases and J by 6 bases, with 9 bases between them. The CDR3 coding sequence is TGTGCCAGCAGTTCCACCGTGGCCGGGGAGCTGTTTTTT. Its protein product is CASSSTVAGELFF.

This chain connects TRBV20-1 to TRBJ2-7, with 7 bases matching TRBD1. Germline trimming cut 6 bases from V and 6 bases from J; bases unmatched to any gene: 11. This CDR3 spans 13 amino acids. CDR1 is DFQATT, CDR2 SNEGSKA, per germline (reference sequence). CDR3 in amino acids: CSARRGTAVEQYF. In nucleotides, the CDR3 is TGCAGTGCCAGGCGTGGGACAGCTGTCGAGCAGTACTTC.

This clonotype came up a few times. V is TRBV10-3 and J is TRBJ2-5; 15 nucleotides line up with TRBD2. The CDR3 totals 15 residues. The V segment lost 7 bases and the J segment 2 bases; nucleotides outside the gene matches: 2. The germline V gene has CDR1 ENHRY and CDR2 SYGVKD. DNA for the CDR3: TGTGCCATCAAGGGGACTAGCGGGGGGCAAGAGACCCAGTACTTC. The encoded protein is CAIKGTSGGQETQYF.

The V and J genes are TRBV25-1 and TRBJ2-3, with D perhaps TRBD2 (7 bases). CDR1 and CDR2 (germline): MGHDK, SYGVNS. The germline V and J ends were trimmed by 6 bases and 0 bases, with 31 bases remaining between them. The CDR3 is 21 residues long. The CDR3 spells CASSPTGGWGLTKPSTDTQYF. CDR3 DNA sequence: TGTGCCAGCAGCCCGACGGGGGGCTGGGGCCTTACCAAACCTAGCACAGATACGCAGTATTTT.

This clonotype has more than one count but fewer than ten. The V gene is TRBV14, the J gene TRBJ2-1; maybe TRBD2 (6 bases). Germline-derived CDR1 and CDR2 are SGHDN and FVKESK. The CDR3 loop spans 15 amino acids. The germline V and J ends were trimmed by 1 base and 6 bases, with 13 bases remaining between them. This CDR3 reads CASSQAGVLSNEQFF. The CDR3 DNA reads as TGTGCCAGCAGCCAAGCGGGAGTACTCTCCAATGAGCAGTTCTTC. The full variable domain, in which reference TRBV14 and TRBJ2-1 provide the parts outside the CDR3, is EAGVTQFPSHSVIEKGQTVTLRCDPISGHDNLYWYRRVMGKEIKFLLHFVKESKQDESGMPNNRFLAERTGGTYSTLKVQPAELEDSGVYFCASSQAGVLSNEQFFGPGTRLTVL.

The chain carries TRBV7-9 and TRBJ2-7, with D maybe TRBD1 (5 bases). Trimming cost V 1 base and J 0 bases, with 10 bases left between them. There are 15 residues in the CDR3. CDR1 and CDR2 from the germline V gene are SEHNR and FQNEAQ (reference sequence). The CDR3 here is CASSLDKGSSYEQYF. The CDR3 bases are TGTGCCAGCAGCTTAGACAAGGGGTCCTCCTACGAGCAGTACTTC.